These 2 T cell receptor beta chains were sequenced from one sample in a study of OX40 agonist ivuxolimab in advanced cancers. TCRdb's table, derived via immunoSEQ multiplex PCR, lists solely in-frame clones and lacks some. Found here are about 27,000 clones, approximately 85% of them singletons; the top ten hold 21%. The sample consisted of CD4+ or CD8+ T cells sorted from blood, taken in a trial of the OX40 agonist ivuxolimab. These receptors came from an adult with an advanced solid tumor such as melanoma, head and neck, liver or kidney cancer.

In DNA, the CDR3 is TGTGCCAGCAGACCCACAGGTTTAGGTACCGGGGAGCTGTTTTTT. This translates into CASRPTGLGTGELFF. The chain carries TRBV7-9 and TRBJ2-2; TRBD1 might be the D (5 bases). The CDR3 loop spans 15 amino acids. V was shortened by 6 bases and J by 5 bases, with 16 bases between the two germline ends. Looked up from germline, CDR1 is SEHNR and CDR2 is FQNEAQ (reference sequence).

The chain joins TRBV7-9 to TRBJ2-7; TRBD2 aligns across 13 bases. The CDR3 is 14 amino acids. Germline loops: CDR1 SEHNR, CDR2 FQNEAQ (reference sequence). V lost 10 bases to trimming and J lost 4 bases; unmatched junction nucleotides: 7. The CDR3 here is CATHGTSGVYEQYF. The CDR3 DNA reads as TGTGCCACACACGGGACTAGCGGGGTGTACGAGCAGTACTTC.